The following is a TCR beta chain sequence with its context. These data originate in a study of blood T cell repertoires in COVID-19. About the study: Samples came from the United States, Italy and Spain, spanning acute and convalescent COVID-19. The analysed material was cDNA or gDNA that came from T cells, B-cell-depleted T cells, or PBMCs.

CDR1 is MDHEN, CDR2 SYDVKM, per germline. The ends lost 4 bases at V and 0 bases at J; junction bases unmatched: 9. The CDR3 totals 18 residues. In the original workflow: Nucleated cell counts were estimated from reference gene primer amplification. Measured with immunoSEQ multiplex PCR; TCRdb has only the in-frame clones, and not every one. V and J calls and clone size are given by that table; D and trimming were obtained from the DNA. The data show about 130,000 clones, approximately 80% seen once. V is TRBV28 and J is TRBJ2-2, with 9 bases identical to TRBD2. The source material was peripheral blood. This receptor was taken from a man aged 60 to 75 who had recovered from COVID-19. This CDR3 reads CASSSQGSGRTNTGELFF. CDR3 coding DNA: TGTGCCAGCAGTTCACAGGGTAGCGGGAGAACGAACACCGGGGAGCTGTTTTTT.